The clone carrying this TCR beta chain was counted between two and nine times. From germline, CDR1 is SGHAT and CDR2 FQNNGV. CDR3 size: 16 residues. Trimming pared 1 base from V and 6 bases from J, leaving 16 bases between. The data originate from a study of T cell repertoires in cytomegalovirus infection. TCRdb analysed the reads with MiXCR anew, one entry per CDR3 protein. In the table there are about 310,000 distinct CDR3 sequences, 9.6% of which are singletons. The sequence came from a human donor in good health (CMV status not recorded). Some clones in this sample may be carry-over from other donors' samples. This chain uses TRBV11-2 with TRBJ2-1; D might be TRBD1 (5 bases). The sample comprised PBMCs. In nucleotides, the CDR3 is TGTGCCAGCAGCTTAGTCAGGTACCAGGGAATCAATGAGCAGTTCTTC. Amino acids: CASSLVRYQGINEQFF.